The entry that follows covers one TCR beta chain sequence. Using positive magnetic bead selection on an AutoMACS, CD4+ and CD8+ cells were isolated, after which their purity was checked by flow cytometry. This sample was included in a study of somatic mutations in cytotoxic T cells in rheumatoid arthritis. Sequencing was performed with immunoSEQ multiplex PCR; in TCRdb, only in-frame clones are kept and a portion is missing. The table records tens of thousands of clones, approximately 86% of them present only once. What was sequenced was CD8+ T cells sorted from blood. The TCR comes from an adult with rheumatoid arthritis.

In nucleotides, the CDR3 is TGTGCCAGCAGCAAAGGAAGACTCGAGCAGTTCTTC. Protein sequence: CASSKGRLEQFF. The chain carries TRBV21-1 and TRBJ2-1; TRBD2, the table's D call, lacks a check against the DNA. TRBV21-1 is a documented pseudogene. The CDR3 has 12 residues.